This TCR beta chain was captured in a study of blood T cell repertoires in COVID-19. Study as a whole: Acute-phase and convalescent COVID-19 samples originated in the United States, Italy and Spain. The cDNA or gDNA used as material had been derived from T cells, B-cell-depleted T cells, or PBMCs.

This CDR3 region has 15 residues. V lost 2 bases, J lost 3 bases, and 8 bases lay in between. CDR1 and CDR2 (germline): SGHAT, FQNNGV. Original handling: Amplification of reference gene primers was used by the study to estimate nucleated cell counts. The repertoire was sequenced with immunoSEQ multiplex PCR; TCRdb's copy has only in-frame clones and lacks some. Clone size and the V and J calls come from that table; the DNA yielded D and trimming. The profile covers 150,000 to 200,000 clones, with 80% to 95% appearing a single time and over 3.5% taken by the ten largest. This clonotype was obtained from a woman between 50 and 59 years old with acute or convalescent COVID-19. The chain links TRBV11-2 to TRBJ1-6; D unresolved. The source material was peripheral blood. As DNA, the CDR3 is TGTGCCAGCAGCTTATACGGTGTCTATAATTCACCCCTCCACTTT. Protein product: CASSLYGVYNSPLHF.